A selection of T cell receptor beta chains follows, all from one sample in a study of blood T cell repertoires in COVID-19. Sequencing was performed with immunoSEQ multiplex PCR; in TCRdb, only in-frame clones are kept and a portion is missing. The table shows fewer than 80,000 clones, with roughly 92% occurring only once. The sequenced sample was peripheral blood. The receptors come from a human donor in a cohort sampled during active COVID-19. Both conserved end residues are part of each CDR3. The order of the fields is CDR3 length, clone size, V gene, J gene, D gene, CDR3 protein, CDR3 DNA. D genes are given only for firm matches. Where a row states a size, it is once, few, many or the class of an expanded clone; other rows omit it.

17	-	TRBV10-3	TRBJ2-2	-	CAISEGGTVQNTGELFF	TGTGCCATCAGTGAGGGGGGGACAGTTCAGAACACCGGGGAGCTGTTTTTT
14	-	TRBV27	TRBJ1-4	TRBD1	CASSLDRTYEKLFF	TGTGCCAGCAGTCTGGACAGGACGTATGAAAAACTGTTTTTT
13	-	TRBV5-4	TRBJ1-4	-	CASSSMINEKLFF	TGTGCCAGCAGCTCTATGATTAATGAAAAACTGTTTTTT
14	-	TRBV30	TRBJ2-7	-	CAWSPDFSSYEQYF	TGTGCCTGGAGTCCCGACTTCTCATCCTACGAGCAGTACTTC
13	-	TRBV12-3/TRBV12-4	TRBJ1-2	-	CASSLVAGDGYTF	TGTGCCAGCAGTTTAGTGGCAGGGGATGGCTACACCTTC
14	-	TRBV5-4	TRBJ2-1	-	CASSFVSLNNEQFF	TGTGCCAGCAGCTTCGTTAGTCTGAACAATGAGCAGTTCTTC
13	-	TRBV11-2	TRBJ2-2	TRBD1	CASRDGTGRELFF	TGTGCCAGCAGAGACGGGACAGGCAGGGAGCTGTTTTTT
12	-	TRBV2	TRBJ2-2	-	CASITVTGELFF	TGTGCCAGCATAACGGTCACCGGGGAGCTGTTTTTT
16	-	TRBV21-1	TRBJ2-7	-	CASRQGLGGGTYEQYF	TGTGCCAGCCGACAAGGATTAGGGGGTGGAACCTACGAGCAGTACTTC
13	-	TRBV2	TRBJ1-5	-	CASSGMLKQPQHF	TGTGCCAGCTCAGGGATGTTGAAGCAGCCCCAGCATTTT
14	-	TRBV19	TRBJ2-1	TRBD1	CASSAQGGLDEQFF	TGTGCCAGTAGTGCACAGGGGGGTCTGGATGAGCAGTTCTTC
12	-	TRBV11-2	TRBJ1-6	-	CASSRGPRPLHF	TGTGCCAGCAGCCGCGGGCCTAGGCCCCTCCACTTT
14	-	TRBV9	TRBJ2-5	-	CASSVAGSGETQYF	TGTGCCAGCAGCGTAGCGGGGAGCGGGGAGACCCAGTACTTC
14	-	TRBV13	TRBJ1-1	TRBD1	CASSRQGSNTEAFF	TGTGCCAGCAGCAGACAGGGTTCGAACACTGAAGCTTTCTTT
17	-	TRBV7-9	TRBJ2-3	-	CASSLGVGGQGTDTQYF	TGTGCCAGCAGCTTAGGAGTCGGGGGGCAGGGCACAGATACGCAGTATTTT
15	once	TRBV6-4	TRBJ2-3	TRBD2	CASSDGAGGSDTQYF	TGTGCCAGCAGTGACGGCGCGGGAGGCTCAGATACGCAGTATTTT
15	-	TRBV6-5	TRBJ2-2	TRBD1	CASTSGTGDTGELFF	TGTGCCAGCACTTCCGGGACAGGGGACACCGGGGAGCTGTTTTTT